This entry lists 16 T cell receptor beta chains sequenced from one sample in a study of CD8+ T cells in alopecia areata. RNA was isolated and reverse transcribed to cDNA, the sequencing template. The repertoire was sequenced with immunoSEQ multiplex PCR; TCRdb's copy has only in-frame clones and lacks some. The data contain around 250,000 clones, 67% of them singletons. Sequenced here: CD4+ T cells sorted from blood, sampled at week 0. The source is a human donor with alopecia areata.

The V and J genes are TRBV2 and TRBJ2-3; tentatively, D is TRBD1 or TRBD2 (5 bases each). The CDR3 is made up of 14 amino acids. Looked up from germline, CDR1 is SNHLY and CDR2 is FYNNEI. V shed 10 bases and J shed 1 base, with 15 bases lying between them. The DNA for the CDR3 is TGTGCCATCACGGGGACCACTGGCACAGATACGCAGTATTTT. Translation gives CAITGTTGTDTQYF.

This clone is a singleton in its sample. The CDR3 spells CAWSGRGGLADTQYF. The CDR3 DNA reads as TGTGCCTGGAGTGGGCGGGGGGGCCTGGCAGATACGCAGTATTTT. This chain joins TRBV30 and TRBJ2-3, with 9 bases identical to TRBD2. Germline lookup yields CDR1 GTSNPN and CDR2 SVGIG (reference sequence). V shed 1 base, J shed 4 bases, and the junction held 6 bases outside the gene matches. The CDR3 has 15 residues.

The CDR3: CASSVRTGTIYEQYF. As DNA, the CDR3 is TGTGCCAGCAGCGTCCGGACAGGGACGATCTACGAGCAGTACTTC. The rearrangement uses TRBV9 and TRBJ2-7, with 8 bases identical to TRBD1. The CDR3 consists of 15 residues. V was clipped by 2 bases and J by 3 bases; unmatched bases: 7. Looked up from germline, CDR1 is SGDLS and CDR2 is YYNGEE.

This clone was counted between two and nine times. This sequence joins TRBV29-1 and TRBJ1-1; D is undetermined. The V gene lost 6 bases and the J gene lost 1 base, with 12 bases spanning the gap. This CDR3 is built from 13 residues. Germline assignment: CDR1 SQVTM and CDR2 ANQGSEA. CDR3 region: CSVVKAANTEAFF. Written as DNA, the CDR3 is TGCAGCGTCGTCAAGGCAGCGAACACTGAAGCTTTCTTT.

The chain combines TRBV25-1 with TRBJ1-5; D ambiguous. V was shortened by 4 bases and J by 5 bases, with 12 bases between the two germline ends. This CDR3 contains 14 residues. CDR1 is MGHDK and CDR2 is SYGVNS in the germline V gene. The CDR3 DNA reads as TGTGCCAGCAGTGGGACGGGAGATCATCAGCCCCAGCATTTT. This gives the protein CASSGTGDHQPQHF.

This chain joins TRBV5-6 and TRBJ2-1; D unresolved. Per the germline V gene, CDR1 is SGHDT and CDR2 is YYEEEE. Trimming took off 0 bases at V and 9 bases at J, with 10 bases between the two ends. The CDR3 has 13 amino acids. The CDR3 reads CASSLAPVGEQFF. CDR3 nucleotide sequence: TGTGCCAGCAGCTTGGCCCCGGTCGGTGAGCAGTTCTTC.

The rearrangement links TRBV15 to TRBJ2-5; D gene uncertain. The CDR3 is 15 residues long. The germline V gene has CDR1 LNHNV and CDR2 YYDKDF (reference sequence). V dropped 4 bases and J dropped 0 bases, with 12 bases sitting between them. The CDR3 here is CATSTRLRYQETQYF. CDR3 DNA sequence: TGTGCCACCAGCACAAGACTGCGGTACCAAGAGACCCAGTACTTC. Drawing the rest from reference TRBV15 and TRBJ2-5, the complete variable domain is DAMVIQNPRYQVTQFGKPVTLSCSQTLNHNVMYWYQQKSSQAPKLLFHYYDKDFNNEADTPDNFQSRRPNTSFCFLDIRSPGLGDTAMYLCATSTRLRYQETQYFGPGTRLLVL.

This rearrangement joins TRBV30 to TRBJ1-2; D gene ambiguous. V lost 5 bases, J lost 9 bases, and 16 bases lay in between. This CDR3 is 12 amino acids long. Per germline, CDR1 GTSNPN and CDR2 SVGIG (reference sequence). This CDR3 reads CAWRPHIVSYTF. The CDR3 DNA reads as TGTGCCTGGCGCCCACACATTGTTAGCTACACCTTC.

The rearrangement uses TRBV30 and TRBJ1-2; no firm D call. This CDR3 spans 11 amino acids. Trimming pared 4 bases from V and 8 bases from J, leaving 11 bases between. CDR1 is GTSNPN, CDR2 SVGIG, per germline (reference sequence). This CDR3 is CAWIAPEGYTF. CDR3 nucleotide sequence: TGTGCCTGGATAGCACCGGAAGGCTACACCTTC.

The chain carries TRBV27 and TRBJ1-2; D unclear. V was trimmed by 0 bases and J by 6 bases, leaving 14 bases between them. The germline CDR1 and CDR2 sequences are MNHEY and SMNVEV (reference sequence). CDR3 size: 15 residues. The CDR3 DNA follows: TGTGCCAGCAGTTTATCGGGCCCTGGACGGAATGGCTACACCTTC. Its translation is CASSLSGPGRNGYTF.

The rearrangement links TRBV25-1 to TRBJ2-3; D is undetermined. The CDR3 covers 12 residues. Trimming pared 6 bases from V and 2 bases from J, leaving 6 bases between. Germline CDR1 MGHDK, CDR2 SYGVNS. The CDR3: CASSSTTDTQYF. CDR3 in DNA: TGTGCCAGCAGCTCTACCACAGATACGCAGTATTTT.

This clone was observed once. V gene TRBV30 combines with J gene TRBJ1-2, with D unresolved. The CDR3 loop spans 13 amino acids. V lost 3 bases to trimming and J lost 8 bases, with 16 bases between them. CDR1 GTSNPN and CDR2 SVGIG come from the germline V gene (reference sequence). In DNA, the CDR3 is TGTGCCTGGAGAATAGAAGGGCTGAAGGGCTACACCTTC. Amino acids: CAWRIEGLKGYTF. Based on the CDR3 plus reference TRBV30 and TRBJ1-2, the full variable domain is SQTIHQWPATLVQPVGSPLSLECTVEGTSNPNLYWYRQAAGRGLQLLFYSVGIGQISSEVPQNLSASRPQDRQFILSSKKLLLSDSGFYLCAWRIEGLKGYTFGSGTRLTVV.

This chain joins TRBV7-2 and TRBJ1-5; 10 positions agree with TRBD1. The CDR3 runs to 18 residues. From germline, CDR1 is SGHTA and CDR2 FQGNSA. The V gene end was trimmed by 5 bases and the J gene end by 0 bases; junction bases not matched to a gene: 10. DNA for the CDR3: TGTGCCAGCAGCCGTGGAGGGACAGGGGTAAATAGCAATCAGCCCCAGCATTTT. This sequence encodes CASSRGGTGVNSNQPQHF.

The chain is built from TRBV29-1 and TRBJ2-1; 9 bases match TRBD1. Germline assignment: CDR1 SQVTM and CDR2 ANQGSEA. Germline trimming cut 4 bases from V and 3 bases from J; bases unmatched to any gene: 4. The length of the CDR3 is 14 residues. The CDR3 nucleotides are TGCAGCGTTGTTAGGGACAGGGACTACAATGAGCAGTTCTTC. It translates to CSVVRDRDYNEQFF.

V gene TRBV30 combines with J gene TRBJ1-5; D is unclear. Germline V gives CDR1 GTSNPN, CDR2 SVGIG (reference sequence). The CDR3 has 13 amino acids. The germline V and J ends were trimmed by 2 bases and 2 bases, with 7 bases remaining between them. The CDR3 loop is CAWSLDGNQPQHF. The CDR3 coding sequence is TGTGCCTGGAGTTTGGACGGCAATCAGCCCCAGCATTTT.

In its sample, this clone was seen once. The gene calls are TRBV9 and TRBJ2-1; 8 positions agree with TRBD2. CDR1 and CDR2 from the germline V gene are SGDLS and YYNGEE. The CDR3 extends over 16 amino acids. J was trimmed by 6 bases and V by 0 bases; bases with no gene match: 8. CDR3 protein: CASSVAGGPRGNEQFF. The CDR3 DNA follows: TGTGCCAGCAGCGTAGCGGGGGGGCCCCGGGGCAATGAGCAGTTCTTC.